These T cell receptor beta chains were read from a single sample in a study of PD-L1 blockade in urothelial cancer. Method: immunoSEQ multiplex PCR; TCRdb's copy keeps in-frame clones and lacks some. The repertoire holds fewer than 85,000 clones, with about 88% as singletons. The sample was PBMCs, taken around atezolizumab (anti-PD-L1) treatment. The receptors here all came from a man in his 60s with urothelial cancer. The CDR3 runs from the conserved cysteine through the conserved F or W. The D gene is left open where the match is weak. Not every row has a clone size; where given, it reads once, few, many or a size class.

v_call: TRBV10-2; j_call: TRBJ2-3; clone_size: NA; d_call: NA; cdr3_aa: CASRASEHTQYF; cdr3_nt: TGCGCCAGCAGGGCTAGCGAACATACGCAGTATTTT
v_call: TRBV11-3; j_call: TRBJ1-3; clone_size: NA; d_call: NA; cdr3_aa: CASSLGFVSGNTIYF; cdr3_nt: TGTGCCAGCAGCTTAGGTTTCGTCTCTGGAAACACCATATATTTT
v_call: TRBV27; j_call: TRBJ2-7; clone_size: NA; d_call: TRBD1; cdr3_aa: CASSDRGSYEQYF; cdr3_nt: TGTGCCAGCAGTGACAGGGGATCCTACGAGCAGTACTTC
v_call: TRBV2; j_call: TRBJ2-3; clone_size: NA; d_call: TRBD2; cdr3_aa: CASSDWAASGDTQYF; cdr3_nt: TGTGCCAGCAGTGATTGGGCGGCTAGCGGGGATACGCAGTATTTT
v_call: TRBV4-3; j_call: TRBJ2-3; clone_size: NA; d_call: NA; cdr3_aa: CASSQGLVTDTQYF; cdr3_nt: TGCGCCAGCAGCCAAGGACTAGTAACAGATACGCAGTATTTT
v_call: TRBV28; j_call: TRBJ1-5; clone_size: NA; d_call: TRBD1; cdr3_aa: CASSLGTADSNQPQHF; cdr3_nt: TGTGCCAGCAGTTTAGGGACAGCCGATAGCAATCAGCCCCAGCATTTT
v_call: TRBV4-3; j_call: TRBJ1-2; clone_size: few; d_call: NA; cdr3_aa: CASSQEFTRGVLHGYTF; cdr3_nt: TGCGCCAGCAGCCAAGAATTCACCAGGGGCGTTTTGCATGGCTACACCTTC
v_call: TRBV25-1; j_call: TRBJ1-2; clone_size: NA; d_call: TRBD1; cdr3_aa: CASSAWTGGSLGGYTF; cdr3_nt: TGTGCCAGCAGTGCCTGGACAGGGGGTTCTTTGGGAGGCTACACCTTC
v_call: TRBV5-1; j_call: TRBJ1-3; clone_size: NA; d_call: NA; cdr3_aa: CASSLAGDSGNTIYF; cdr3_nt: TGCGCCAGCAGCTTGGCCGGGGACTCTGGAAACACCATATATTTT
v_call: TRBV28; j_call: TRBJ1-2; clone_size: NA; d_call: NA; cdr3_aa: CASSLEWRSYTF; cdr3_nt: TGTGCCAGCAGTTTAGAGTGGCGGTCTTACACCTTC
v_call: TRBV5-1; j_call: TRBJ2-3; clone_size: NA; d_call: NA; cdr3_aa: CASSLQGTYGDTQYF; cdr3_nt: TGCGCCAGCAGCTTACAGGGGACTTATGGAGATACGCAGTATTTT
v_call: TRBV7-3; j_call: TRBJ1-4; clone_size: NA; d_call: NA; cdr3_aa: CASSSPGRAWLGEKLFF; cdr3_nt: TGTGCCAGCAGCTCCCCGGGGAGGGCCTGGCTAGGTGAAAAACTGTTTTTT
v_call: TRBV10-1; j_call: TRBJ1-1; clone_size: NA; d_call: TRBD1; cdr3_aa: CASSDPDRGRAFF; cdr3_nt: TGCGCCAGCAGTGATCCGGACAGGGGAAGAGCTTTCTTT
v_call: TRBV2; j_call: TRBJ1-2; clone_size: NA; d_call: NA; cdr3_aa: CASSDPGEVNYGYTF; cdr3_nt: TGTGCCAGCAGTGATCCTGGGGAGGTGAACTATGGCTACACCTTC
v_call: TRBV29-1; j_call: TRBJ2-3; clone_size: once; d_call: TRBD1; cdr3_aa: CSVEQTGPDTQYF; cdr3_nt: TGCAGCGTTGAACAGACAGGGCCGGATACGCAGTATTTT
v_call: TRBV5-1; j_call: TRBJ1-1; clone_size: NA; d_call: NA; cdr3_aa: CASHWGGTNTEAFF; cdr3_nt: TGCGCCAGCCACTGGGGGGGTACAAACACTGAAGCTTTCTTT
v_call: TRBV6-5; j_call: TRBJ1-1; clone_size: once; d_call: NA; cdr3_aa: CASSTVGEAFF; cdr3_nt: TGTGCCAGCAGTACGGTCGGGGAAGCTTTCTTT
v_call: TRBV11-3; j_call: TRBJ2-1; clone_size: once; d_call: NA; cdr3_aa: CASSLGPSSLWYEQFF; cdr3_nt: TGTGCCAGCAGCTTAGGACCTAGCTCCCTTTGGTATGAGCAGTTCTTC